The 26 T cell receptor beta chains listed next were all sequenced from one sample in a study of T cells in localized non-small cell lung cancer. Profiling relied on immunoSEQ multiplex PCR, and the TCRdb table lists in-frame clones only, not all of them. The sample includes 30,000 or so clones, 88% of them seen just once. Material: peripheral blood mononuclear cells, obtained before any cancer treatment. These receptors all come from a woman aged 35 to 69 with stage III lung adenocarcinoma.

This clone turned up a few times. The rearrangement joins TRBV19 to TRBJ1-2, with a possible D match to TRBD1 (5 bases). Trimming left V 5 bases short and J 9 bases short, with 25 bases between. The CDR3 loop spans 16 amino acids. Germline lookup yields CDR1 LNHDA and CDR2 SQIVND (reference sequence). CDR3 sequence (DNA): TGTGCCAGTAGTGATCCCGGGGGAGAGGGAGTATTTCGCTACACCTTC. Translation gives CASSDPGGEGVFRYTF.

This sequence joins TRBV10-3 and TRBJ2-3; weak D call: TRBD2 (5 bases). Germline loops: CDR1 ENHRY, CDR2 SYGVKD. The CDR3 has 15 amino acids. Trimming removed 0 bases at V and 5 bases at J, with 12 bases between. In nucleotides, the CDR3 is TGTGCCATCAGTGAGTCCTCAAGCCGGGGAGATACGCAGTATTTT. It yields the protein CAISESSSRGDTQYF.

The count of this clone is one. The gene calls are TRBV9 and TRBJ2-3; 8 bases agree with TRBD1. The J segment lost 0 bases and the V segment lost 4 bases, leaving 10 bases of the junction unmatched. The CDR3 sequence is 17 residues long. Germline CDR1 is SGDLS and CDR2 is YYNGEE. CDR3 loop: CASSSPRRDRSTDTQYF. The CDR3 DNA reads as TGTGCCAGCAGCTCCCCCCGGAGGGACAGGAGCACAGATACGCAGTATTTT. The entire variable domain, with the rest obtained from reference TRBV9 and TRBJ2-3, is as follows: DSGVTQTPKHLITATGQRVTLRCSPRSGDLSVYWYQQSLDQGLQFLIQYYNGEERAKGNILERFSAQQFPDLHSELNLSSLELGDSALYFCASSSPRRDRSTDTQYFGPGTRLTVL.

This clone was seen a single time. J is TRBJ2-3 and V is TRBV27, with D perhaps TRBD2 (5 bases). V was trimmed by 2 bases and J by 2 bases, leaving 14 bases between them. The germline V gene encodes CDR1 MNHEY and CDR2 SMNVEV (reference sequence). The CDR3 spans 16 residues. For the CDR3, the DNA is TGTGCCAGCAGTTTAAAGGCGGGCCTTGACACAGATACGCAGTATTTT. It yields the protein CASSLKAGLDTDTQYF.

This sequence joins TRBV9 and TRBJ2-3; D call uncertain. Trimming left V 5 bases short and J 0 bases short, with 13 bases between. The germline CDR1 and CDR2 sequences are SGDLS and YYNGEE. CDR3 length: 15 residues. CDR3 in amino acids: CASSGELRSTDTQYF. CDR3 nucleotide sequence: TGTGCCAGCAGTGGAGAGCTGAGGAGCACAGATACGCAGTATTTT.

The V call is TRBV6-5, the J call TRBJ2-1; 10 bases fit TRBD2. This CDR3 region has 15 residues. Per germline, CDR1 MNHEY and CDR2 SVGAGI. Losses at the gene ends were 0 bases for V and 7 bases for J; bases not matched to a gene: 3. Written as DNA, the CDR3 is TGTGCCAGCAGTTACTCACTAGCGGGGTTGAATGAGCAGTTCTTC. Its translation is CASSYSLAGLNEQFF.

This chain's CDR3 is CASSAPPPGTSSYEQYF. In DNA form, the CDR3 reads TGTGCCAGCAGTGCCCCTCCCCCCGGGACTAGTTCCTACGAGCAGTACTTC. The genes are TRBV6-1 and TRBJ2-7, with 8 bases lining up with TRBD2. CDR3 size: 17 residues. J gave up 1 base and V 4 bases, and 12 bases lay outside the gene matches. The germline V gene has CDR1 MNHNS and CDR2 SASEGT.

The chain carries TRBV5-4 and TRBJ2-7, with TRBD1 matching over 11 bases. CDR1 and CDR2 (germline): SGHNT, YYREEE (reference sequence). V gave up 4 bases and J gave up 5 bases; unmatched junction bases: 5. This CDR3 region has 14 residues. The CDR3 sequence: CASSADRGLDEQYF. As DNA, the CDR3 is TGTGCCAGCAGCGCGGACAGGGGGCTAGACGAGCAGTACTTC.

This clone came up once. V gene TRBV7-2 combines with J gene TRBJ2-6, with D unresolved. The CDR3 has 15 residues. The V end was cut by 5 bases, the J end by 0 bases, with 8 bases between. CDR1 and CDR2 (germline): SGHTA, FQGNSA. Written as DNA, the CDR3 is TGTGCCAGCAGCCAAAGGATCTCTGGGGCCAACGTCCTGACTTTC. Translation: CASSQRISGANVLTF.

The chain couples TRBV30 to TRBJ2-7; 7 nucleotides align to TRBD1. J gave up 6 bases and V 5 bases, and 13 bases lay outside the gene matches. In germline, CDR1 is GTSNPN, CDR2 SVGIG (reference sequence). The CDR3 spans 14 residues. For the CDR3, the DNA is TGTGCCTGGGCAACCGGGACAGCGGTGGTCGAGCAGTACTTC. Residues: CAWATGTAVVEQYF.

The gene calls are TRBV2 and TRBJ2-7; weak D call: TRBD2 (6 bases). The CDR3 has 13 residues. Germline V CDR1 and CDR2: SNHLY, FYNNEI. The V and J ends lost 4 bases and 3 bases respectively, with 10 bases between them. The CDR3 is CASSGMGGYEQYF. The CDR3 bases are TGTGCCAGCAGTGGGATGGGGGGCTACGAGCAGTACTTC.

The gene calls are TRBV18 and TRBJ2-4, with 10 bases aligning to TRBD2. The CDR3 is 19 amino acids. Germline V lookup: CDR1 KGHSH, CDR2 LQKENI. V was clipped by 1 base and J by 0 bases; unmatched bases: 9. The CDR3 reads CASSPRLAGERGAKNIQYF. CDR3 nucleotides: TGTGCCAGCTCACCACGCCTAGCGGGAGAGAGGGGAGCCAAAAACATTCAGTACTTC.

The chain carries TRBV19 and TRBJ1-6; 7 nucleotides align to TRBD1. V shed 10 bases and J 0 bases; nucleotides not matched to a gene: 3. The CDR3 runs 14 residues. Germline V gene sequence: CDR1 LNHDA, CDR2 SQIVND (reference sequence). DNA of the CDR3: TGTGCCACAGGGGGGAGCTCCTATAATTCACCCCTCCACTTT. Translated, it gives CATGGSSYNSPLHF.

This clone appeared a single time. This rearrangement joins TRBV5-1 to TRBJ1-1; 7 positions match TRBD1. The CDR3 extends over 13 amino acids. J was trimmed by 3 bases and V by 5 bases; bases with no gene match: 4. Germline CDR1 reads SGHRS; CDR2 reads YFSETQ. The CDR3 sequence: CASRQGQDTEAFF. CDR3 coding DNA: TGCGCCAGCAGACAGGGGCAGGACACTGAAGCTTTCTTT.

The chain joins TRBV5-1 to TRBJ2-1; 9 bases fit TRBD1. This CDR3 is built from 13 residues. Germline V CDR1 and CDR2: SGHRS, YFSETQ. The V segment lost 5 bases and the J segment 9 bases; nucleotides outside the gene matches: 6. CDR3: CASRLDRGGEQFF. CDR3 DNA sequence: TGCGCCAGCAGACTGGACAGGGGCGGTGAGCAGTTCTTC. Full variable domain (missing parts from reference TRBV5-1 and TRBJ2-1): KAGVTQTPRYLIKTRGQQVTLSCSPISGHRSVSWYQQTPGQGLQFLFEYFSETQRNKGNFPGRFSGRQFSNSRSEMNVSTLELGDSALYLCASRLDRGGEQFFGPGTRLTVL.

The rearrangement uses TRBV11-2 and TRBJ1-5, with 10 bases that match TRBD1. The CDR3 covers 15 residues. Germline loops: CDR1 SGHAT, CDR2 FQNNGV. The junction had 6 bases not matched to a gene; V was cut back by 4 bases and J by 6 bases. CDR3 DNA sequence: TGTGCCAGCAGCTCCGGACAGGGGGGAGGTCAGCCCCAGCATTTT. It codes for CASSSGQGGGQPQHF.

The rearrangement uses TRBV29-1 and TRBJ2-3, with 16 bases fitting TRBD2. The V and J ends lost 5 bases and 0 bases, in that order; junction bases with no gene match: 8. Per germline, CDR1 SQVTM and CDR2 ANQGSEA. The CDR3 length is 18 residues. CDR3 bases: TGCAGCGTTCTCGGGACTAGCGGGGGGGCTACTAGCACAGATACGCAGTATTTT. Its protein is CSVLGTSGGATSTDTQYF.

V is TRBV2 and J is TRBJ2-1, with D hard to call. With 6 bases removed from V and 10 bases from J, the gap between germline ends came to 10 bases. CDR1 is SNHLY and CDR2 is FYNNEI in the germline V gene. The CDR3 totals 11 residues. The CDR3 is CASSASGEQFF. The DNA of the CDR3 is TGTGCCAGCAGCGCCTCGGGCGAGCAGTTCTTC.

The chain links TRBV11-2 to TRBJ1-1; D unclear. The CDR3 has 15 residues. V dropped 2 bases and J dropped 0 bases, with 10 bases sitting between them. Germline CDR1 and CDR2: SGHAT and FQNNGV. Here the CDR3 DNA reads TGTGCCAGCAGCTTATGGAGGGCGATGAACACTGAAGCTTTCTTT. Translating gives CASSLWRAMNTEAFF.

The chain uses TRBV19 and TRBJ2-5; unclear D gene. The CDR3 is made up of 13 amino acids. V was trimmed by 5 bases and J by 1 base, leaving 8 bases between them. The germline gives CDR1 LNHDA, CDR2 SQIVND (reference sequence). The CDR3 nucleotides are TGTGCCAGTAGTGCAGGTTCCCAAGAGACCCAGTACTTC. The encoded protein is CASSAGSQETQYF.

This chain links TRBV7-9 with TRBJ2-6; either TRBD1 or TRBD2 may fit D (5 bases each). The germline V gene has CDR1 SEHNR and CDR2 FQNEAQ (reference sequence). V was pared by 0 bases and J by 5 bases, with 11 bases between. There are 16 residues in the CDR3. The CDR3 is CASSLAEAGRANVLTF. The DNA for the CDR3 is TGTGCCAGCAGCTTAGCGGAGGCAGGGAGGGCCAACGTCCTGACTTTC.

The rearrangement joins TRBV19 to TRBJ1-1; possible D gene TRBD1, 5 bases. The germline gives CDR1 LNHDA, CDR2 SQIVND (reference sequence). Trimming stripped 6 bases from V and 1 base from J, with 18 bases between. The CDR3 extends over 16 amino acids. CDR3 sequence (DNA): TGTGCCAGTAGCTTCATCCACAGGATTTGGAACACTGAAGCTTTCTTT. Translating gives CASSFIHRIWNTEAFF.

Written as DNA, the CDR3 is TGTGCCAGCAGCTCGGGACTTGCGAACACTGAAGCTTTCTTT. Its protein product is CASSSGLANTEAFF. V is TRBV7-8 and J is TRBJ1-1; D might be TRBD1 (5 bases). Deletions cut 4 bases from V and 1 base from J, with 10 bases between. The CDR3 runs to 14 residues. Germline CDR1 is SGHVS and CDR2 is FQNEAQ.

The CDR3 sequence: CSVEREVNGELFF. The CDR3 nucleotides are TGCAGCGTTGAGCGGGAAGTGAACGGGGAGCTGTTTTTT. V is TRBV29-1 and J is TRBJ2-2, with a weak D call TRBD2 (6 bases). Germline values: CDR1 SQVTM, CDR2 ANQGSEA. V was pared by 3 bases and J by 7 bases, with 12 bases between. CDR3 length equals 13 residues.

A remark on this clone: Other DNA sequences of this sample code for an identical CDR3. The genes are TRBV7-2 and TRBJ2-7, with D possibly matching TRBD2 (8 bases). Trimming cost V 5 bases and J 7 bases, with 18 bases left between them. The CDR3 contains 14 residues. Germline loops: CDR1 SGHTA, CDR2 FQGNSA. In DNA, the CDR3 is TGTGCCAGCAGCCCAGGGGGACTAGTCGGGGAGCAGTACTTC. It is translated as CASSPGGLVGEQYF. Full variable domain (remainder filled in from reference TRBV7-2 and TRBJ2-7): GAGVSQSPSNKVTEKGKDVELRCDPISGHTALYWYRQSLGQGLEFLIYFQGNSAPDKSGLPSDRFSAERTGGSVSTLTIQRTQQEDSAVYLCASSPGGLVGEQYFGPGTRLTVT.

V is TRBV7-2 and J is TRBJ1-2; 7 bases fit TRBD1. The CDR3 totals 14 residues. After removal of 3 bases from V and 1 base from J, the junction contained 2 bases not matched to a gene. Germline CDR1 SGHTA, CDR2 FQGNSA. The CDR3 bases are TGTGCCAGCAGCTTTAACAGGGGTAACTATGGCTACACCTTC. It translates to CASSFNRGNYGYTF.